This T cell receptor beta chain stems from a study of PD-L1 blockade in urothelial cancer. Turning to the study itself: Researchers found blood samples held a median of roughly 140,000 T cells.

Sample time point: pretreatment peripheral blood. The germline V and J ends were trimmed by 1 base and 0 bases, with 10 bases remaining between them. This CDR3 region has 16 residues. Germline CDR1 is LNHNV and CDR2 is YYDKDF (reference sequence). TCRdb's copy holds only in-frame clones and misses some; the assay was immunoSEQ multiplex PCR. The sample yields roughly 130,000 clones, 65% to 85% seen once. The sequence was obtained from a man in his fifties with urothelial cancer. This sequence joins TRBV15 and TRBJ2-1; D unresolved. The specimen was PBMCs, collected around atezolizumab (anti-PD-L1) treatment. CDR3 region: CATSRGPASSYNEQFF. The CDR3 bases are TGTGCCACCAGCAGAGGACCAGCGTCCTCCTACAATGAGCAGTTCTTC.